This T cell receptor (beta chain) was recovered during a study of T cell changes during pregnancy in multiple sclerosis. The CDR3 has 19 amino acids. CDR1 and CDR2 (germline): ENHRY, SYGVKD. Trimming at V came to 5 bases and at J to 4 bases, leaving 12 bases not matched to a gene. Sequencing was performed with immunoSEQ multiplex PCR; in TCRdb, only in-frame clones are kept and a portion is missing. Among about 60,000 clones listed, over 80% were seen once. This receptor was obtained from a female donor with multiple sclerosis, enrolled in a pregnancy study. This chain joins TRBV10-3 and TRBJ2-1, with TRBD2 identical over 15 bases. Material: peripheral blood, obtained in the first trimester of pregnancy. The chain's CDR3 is CAISPPGLAGGPSYNEQFF. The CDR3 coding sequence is TGTGCCATCAGTCCCCCTGGACTAGCGGGAGGGCCTTCATACAATGAGCAGTTCTTC.